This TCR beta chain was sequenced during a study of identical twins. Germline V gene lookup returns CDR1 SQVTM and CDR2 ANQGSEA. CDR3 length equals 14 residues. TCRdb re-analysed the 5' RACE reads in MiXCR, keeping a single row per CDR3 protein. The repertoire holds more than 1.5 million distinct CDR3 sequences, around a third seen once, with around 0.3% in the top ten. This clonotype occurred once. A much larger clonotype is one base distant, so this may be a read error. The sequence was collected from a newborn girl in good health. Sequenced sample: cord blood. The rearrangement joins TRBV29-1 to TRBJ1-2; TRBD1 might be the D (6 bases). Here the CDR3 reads CSVEPRGTNYGHTF. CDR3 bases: TGCAGCGTTGAACCCAGGGGCACTAACTATGGCCACACCTTC. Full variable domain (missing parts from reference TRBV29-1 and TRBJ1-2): SAVISQKPSRDICQRGTSLTIQCQVDSQVTMMFWYRQQPGQSLTLIATANQGSEATYESGFVIDKFPISRPNLTFSTLTVSNMSPEDSSIYLCSVEPRGTNYGHTFGSGTRLTVV.